This record looks at one T cell receptor beta chain sequence and its context. The entry originates in a study of blood T cell repertoires in COVID-19. Cohort placement rested on clinical history that participants reported themselves. V shed 4 bases, J shed 4 bases, and the junction held 10 bases outside the gene matches. The CDR3 runs 17 residues. Germline V gene lookup returns CDR1 MGHRA and CDR2 YSYEKL. Measured with immunoSEQ multiplex PCR; TCRdb has only the in-frame clones, and not every one. The sample lists some 150,000 clones, about 80% occurring once. Specimen: PBMCs or T cells enriched from blood (not recorded which). The receptor's source is a man in his fifties who had recovered from COVID-19. The V gene is TRBV4-1, the J gene TRBJ2-1; 10 bases map to TRBD1. In DNA, the CDR3 is TGCGCCAGCAGCCCGGGACAGGGGCCTTCGGGGTACAATGAGCAGTTCTTC. It codes for CASSPGQGPSGYNEQFF.